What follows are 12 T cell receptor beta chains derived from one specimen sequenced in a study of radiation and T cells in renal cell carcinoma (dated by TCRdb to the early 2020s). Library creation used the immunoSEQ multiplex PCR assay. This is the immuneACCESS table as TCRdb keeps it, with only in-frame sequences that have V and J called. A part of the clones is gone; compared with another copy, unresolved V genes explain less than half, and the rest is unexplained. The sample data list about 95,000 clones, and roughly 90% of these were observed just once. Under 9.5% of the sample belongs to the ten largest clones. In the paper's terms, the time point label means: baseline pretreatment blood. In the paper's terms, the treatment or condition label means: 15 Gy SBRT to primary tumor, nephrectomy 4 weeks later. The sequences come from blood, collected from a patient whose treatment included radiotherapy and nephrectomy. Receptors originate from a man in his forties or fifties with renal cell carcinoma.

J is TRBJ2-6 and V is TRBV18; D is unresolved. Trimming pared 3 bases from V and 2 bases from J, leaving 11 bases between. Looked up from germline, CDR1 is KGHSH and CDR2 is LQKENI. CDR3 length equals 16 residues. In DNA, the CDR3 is TGTGCCAGCTCACCGCTTGATGGGCCTGGGGCCAACGTCCTGACTTTC. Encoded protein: CASSPLDGPGANVLTF.

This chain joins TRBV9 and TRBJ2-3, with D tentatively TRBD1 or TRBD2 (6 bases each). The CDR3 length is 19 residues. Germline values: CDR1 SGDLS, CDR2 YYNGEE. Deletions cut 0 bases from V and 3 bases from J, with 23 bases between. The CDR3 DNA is TGTGCCAGCAGCGTAGACGGAGTTAGGGGGGCCCGAAAGACAGATACGCAGTATTTT. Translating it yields CASSVDGVRGARKTDTQYF.

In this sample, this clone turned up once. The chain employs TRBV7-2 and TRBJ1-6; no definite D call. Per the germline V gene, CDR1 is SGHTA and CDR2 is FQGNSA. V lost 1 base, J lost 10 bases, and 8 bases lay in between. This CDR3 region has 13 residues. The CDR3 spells CASSLGLESPLHF. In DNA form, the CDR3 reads TGTGCCAGCAGCTTAGGTTTAGAATCACCCCTCCACTTT. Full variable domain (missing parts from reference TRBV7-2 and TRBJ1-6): GAGVSQSPSNKVTEKGKDVELRCDPISGHTALYWYRQSLGQGLEFLIYFQGNSAPDKSGLPSDRFSAERTGGSVSTLTIQRTQQEDSAVYLCASSLGLESPLHFGNGTRLTVT.

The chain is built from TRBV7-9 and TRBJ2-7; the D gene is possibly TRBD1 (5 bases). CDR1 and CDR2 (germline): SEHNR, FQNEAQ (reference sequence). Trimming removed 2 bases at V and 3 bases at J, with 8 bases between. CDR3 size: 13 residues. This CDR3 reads CASSLQGFYEQYF. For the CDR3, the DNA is TGTGCCAGCAGCTTACAGGGTTTCTACGAGCAGTACTTC.

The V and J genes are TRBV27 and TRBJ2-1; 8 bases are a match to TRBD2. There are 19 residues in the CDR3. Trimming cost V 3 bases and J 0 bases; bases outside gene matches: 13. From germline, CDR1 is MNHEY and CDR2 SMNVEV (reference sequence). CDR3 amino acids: CASSLLSGTSGVSYNEQFF. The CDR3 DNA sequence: TGTGCCAGCAGTTTGTTATCTGGCACTAGCGGAGTCTCCTACAATGAGCAGTTCTTC.

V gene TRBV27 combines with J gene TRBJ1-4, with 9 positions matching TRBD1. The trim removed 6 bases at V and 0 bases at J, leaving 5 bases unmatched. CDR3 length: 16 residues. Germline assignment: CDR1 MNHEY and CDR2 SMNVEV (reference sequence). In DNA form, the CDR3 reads TGTGCCAGCAGGGGACAGGGATTTTCAACTAATGAAAAACTGTTTTTT. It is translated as CASRGQGFSTNEKLFF. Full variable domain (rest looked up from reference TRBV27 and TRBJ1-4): EAQVTQNPRYLITVTGKKLTVTCSQNMNHEYMSWYRQDPGLGLRQIYYSMNVEVTDKGDVPEGYKVSRKEKRNFPLILESPSPNQTSLYFCASRGQGFSTNEKLFFGSGTQLSVL.

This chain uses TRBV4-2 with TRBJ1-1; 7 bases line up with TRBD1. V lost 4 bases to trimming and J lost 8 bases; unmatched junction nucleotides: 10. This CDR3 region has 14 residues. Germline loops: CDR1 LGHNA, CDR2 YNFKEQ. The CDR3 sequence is CASSPGGGGGEAFF. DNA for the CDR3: TGTGCCAGCAGCCCAGGGGGGGGAGGCGGGGAAGCTTTCTTT.

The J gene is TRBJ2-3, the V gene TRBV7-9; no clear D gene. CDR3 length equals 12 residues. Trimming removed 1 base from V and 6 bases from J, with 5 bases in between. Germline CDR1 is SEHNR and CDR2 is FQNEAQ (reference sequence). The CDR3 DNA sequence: TGTGCCAGCAGCTTAGTTCAGGATACGCAGTATTTT. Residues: CASSLVQDTQYF.

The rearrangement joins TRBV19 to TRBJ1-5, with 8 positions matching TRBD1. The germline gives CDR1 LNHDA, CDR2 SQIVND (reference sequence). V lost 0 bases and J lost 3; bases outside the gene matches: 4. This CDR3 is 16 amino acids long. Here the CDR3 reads CASSIEGQANNQPQHF. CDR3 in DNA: TGTGCCAGTAGTATAGAGGGACAGGCTAACAATCAGCCCCAGCATTTT. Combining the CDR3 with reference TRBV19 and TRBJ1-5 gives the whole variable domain DGGITQSPKYLFRKEGQNVTLSCEQNLNHDAMYWYRQDPGQGLRLIYYSQIVNDFQKGDIAEGYSVSREKKESFPLTVTSAQKNPTAFYLCASSIEGQANNQPQHFGDGTRLSIL.

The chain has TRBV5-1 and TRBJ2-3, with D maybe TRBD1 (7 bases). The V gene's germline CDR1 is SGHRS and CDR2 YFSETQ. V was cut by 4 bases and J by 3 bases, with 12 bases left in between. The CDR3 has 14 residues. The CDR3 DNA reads TGCGCCAGCAGCCCGGGGGACAGTACAGATACGCAGTATTTT. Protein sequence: CASSPGDSTDTQYF.

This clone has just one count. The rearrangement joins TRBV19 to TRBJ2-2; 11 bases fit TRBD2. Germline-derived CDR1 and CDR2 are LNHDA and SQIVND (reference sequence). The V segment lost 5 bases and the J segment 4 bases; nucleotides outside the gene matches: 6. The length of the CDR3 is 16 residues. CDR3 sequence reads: CASSLAGGPTTGELFF. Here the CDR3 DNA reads TGTGCCAGTAGTTTAGCGGGAGGGCCGACCACCGGGGAGCTGTTTTTT.

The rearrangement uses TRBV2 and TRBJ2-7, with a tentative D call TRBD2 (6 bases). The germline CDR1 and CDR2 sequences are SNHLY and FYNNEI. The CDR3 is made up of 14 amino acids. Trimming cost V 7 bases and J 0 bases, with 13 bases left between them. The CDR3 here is CASKGTTSSYEQYF. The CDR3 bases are TGTGCCAGCAAGGGAACGACTAGCTCCTACGAGCAGTACTTC.